The 25 T cell receptor beta chains presented below share a single source sample, sequenced in a study of cytomegalovirus exposure and HLA in healthy donors. 60 Vbeta and 13 Jbeta primers were used in PCR. The data were produced by immunoSEQ multiplex PCR, yet TCRdb's version contains in-frame clones alone and is incomplete. The repertoire has 100,000 to 150,000 clones, over 75% of them found once; the top ten carry around 2%. What was sequenced was PBMCs. Every receptor here comes from a man aged 25-45 years in good health and CMV-seronegative.

This clone has just a few counts. The CDR3, as DNA: TGTGCCAGTGGGGGGGCGAGTGGAGAGACCCAGTACTTC. It yields the protein CASGGASGETQYF. V usage is TRBV2 and J usage is TRBJ2-5; maybe TRBD2 (7 bases). With 9 bases removed from V and 4 bases from J, the gap between germline ends came to 15 bases. Germline V lookup: CDR1 SNHLY, CDR2 FYNNEI. This CDR3 is built from 13 residues. The whole variable domain, filled in from reference TRBV2 and TRBJ2-5, reads EPEVTQTPSHQVTQMGQEVILRCVPISNHLYFYWYRQILGQKVEFLVSFYNNEISEKSEIFDDQFSVERPDGSNFTLKIRSTKLEDSAMYFCASGGASGETQYFGPGTRLLVL.

The genes are TRBV5-1 and TRBJ2-7; D may be TRBD1 (6 bases). This CDR3 comprises 14 residues. The germline gives CDR1 SGHRS, CDR2 YFSETQ. Trimming stripped 0 bases from V and 6 bases from J, with 13 bases between. CDR3 residues: CASSLGATGPEQYF. DNA for the CDR3: TGCGCCAGCAGCTTGGGGGCCACAGGGCCCGAGCAGTACTTC.

The chain recombines TRBV14 with TRBJ1-2, with D hard to call. The germline CDR1 and CDR2 sequences are SGHDN and FVKESK. V lost 0 bases and J lost 4, with 9 bases in between. The CDR3 runs 14 residues. Here the CDR3 reads CASSQDTGSYGYTF. The CDR3 nucleotides read TGTGCCAGCAGCCAAGATACCGGGAGCTATGGCTACACCTTC.

The gene calls are TRBV2 and TRBJ2-3, with 7 bases identical to TRBD2. This CDR3 region has 14 residues. J gave up 0 bases and V 6 bases, and 3 bases lay outside the gene matches. Germline V gene data show CDR1 as SNHLY and CDR2 as FYNNEI. The CDR3 loop is CASRREGSTDTQYF. The DNA for the CDR3 is TGTGCCAGCAGGAGGGAGGGAAGCACAGATACGCAGTATTTT.

This chain connects TRBV19 to TRBJ1-5; 10 bases match TRBD1. The germline gives CDR1 LNHDA, CDR2 SQIVND (reference sequence). CDR3 length: 17 amino acids. The V and J ends lost 6 bases and 4 bases, in that order; junction bases with no gene match: 12. CDR3: CASRGGRQGASNQPQHF. Written as DNA, the CDR3 is TGTGCCAGTAGGGGGGGACGACAGGGGGCTTCGAATCAGCCCCAGCATTTT.

The chain has TRBV11-2 and TRBJ1-1, with TRBD1 identical over 9 bases. CDR3 length: 14 residues. CDR1 and CDR2 (germline): SGHAT, FQNNGV. The trim removed 1 base at V and 7 bases at J, leaving 4 bases unmatched. The CDR3 nucleotides are TGTGCCAGCAGCTTAGCACAGGGGGCCGTTGAAGCTTTCTTT. Translating it yields CASSLAQGAVEAFF. The whole variable domain, filled in from reference TRBV11-2 and TRBJ1-1, reads EAGVAQSPRYKIIEKRQSVAFWCNPISGHATLYWYQQILGQGPKLLIQFQNNGVVDDSQLPKDRFSAERLKGVDSTLKIQPAKLEDSAVYLCASSLAQGAVEAFFGQGTRLTVV.

J is TRBJ2-7 and V is TRBV7-9; 9 bases are shared with TRBD2. Per germline, CDR1 SEHNR and CDR2 FQNEAQ (reference sequence). The CDR3 sequence is 15 residues long. V was pared by 0 bases and J by 6 bases, with 6 bases of the junction left unmatched. The CDR3 DNA follows: TGTGCCAGCAGCTTAGCCGGCGGGGGGGCCGTCGAGCAGTACTTC. Protein product: CASSLAGGGAVEQYF.

V usage is TRBV5-1 and J usage is TRBJ2-5, with TRBD1 identical over 7 bases. Germline CDR1 reads SGHRS; CDR2 reads YFSETQ. With V trimmed by 5 bases and J by 5 bases, 9 bases remained unmatched. The CDR3 has 14 amino acids. In nucleotides, the CDR3 is TGCGCCAGCAGTTCGCAACCGACAGGGGAGACCCAGTACTTC. This translates into CASSSQPTGETQYF.

This sequence joins TRBV7-2 and TRBJ2-2; D remains ambiguous. V lost 5 bases, J lost 4 bases, and 5 bases lay in between. Germline lookup yields CDR1 SGHTA and CDR2 FQGNSA. This CDR3 contains 12 residues. The CDR3 here is CASSLRTGELFF. In DNA form, the CDR3 reads TGTGCCAGCAGCCTCCGCACCGGGGAGCTGTTTTTT.

This rearrangement joins TRBV7-6 to TRBJ1-2, with D uncertain. V was trimmed by 5 bases and J by 2 bases, leaving 9 bases between them. CDR3 size: 13 residues. CDR1 and CDR2 from the germline V gene are SGHVS and FNYEAQ. The CDR3, as DNA: TGTGCCAGCAGCCGTACAGAGAACTATGGCTACACCTTC. It encodes CASSRTENYGYTF.

The chain has TRBV5-1 and TRBJ1-3; 8 positions match TRBD1. J gave up 9 bases and V 4 bases, and 6 bases lay outside the gene matches. Germline V CDR1 and CDR2: SGHRS, YFSETQ. The CDR3 runs to 13 residues. The CDR3 DNA reads as TGCGCCAGCAGCCTAGGACAGGGTAGCACCATATATTTT. It is translated as CASSLGQGSTIYF.

DNA for the CDR3: TGTGCCAGCAGTATGACGGGACATTCCTACGAGCAGTACTTC. As protein: CASSMTGHSYEQYF. The chain links TRBV2 to TRBJ2-5; D is possibly TRBD1 (6 bases). The J call is uncertain, as TRBJ2-7 better fits the DNA end. This CDR3 contains 14 residues. The germline gives CDR1 SNHLY, CDR2 FYNNEI.

The chain recombines TRBV10-3 with TRBJ1-2, with D perhaps TRBD1 (5 bases). The CDR3 totals 11 residues. V lost 10 bases and J lost 8, with 14 bases in between. CDR1 is ENHRY, CDR2 SYGVKD, per germline. The CDR3 is CATTDQGGYTF. The CDR3 bases are TGTGCCACCACGGACCAGGGCGGCTACACCTTC.

The genes are TRBV5-1 and TRBJ2-5; TRBD2 might be the D (9 bases). V lost 7 bases to trimming and J lost 5 bases, with 27 bases between them. Germline assignment: CDR1 SGHRS and CDR2 YFSETQ. The CDR3 covers 17 residues. The DNA of the CDR3 is TGCGCCAGCCGCCCCCAGGGGGCGGGGGGGATGGGGGAGACCCAGTACTTC. It is translated as CASRPQGAGGMGETQYF.

The J gene is TRBJ1-1, the V gene TRBV5-5; maybe TRBD1 (5 bases). V dropped 10 bases and J dropped 1 base, with 11 bases sitting between them. Per germline, CDR1 SGHKS and CDR2 YYEKEE (reference sequence). CDR3 length: 12 amino acids. The CDR3 DNA is TGTGCCTCTGGGGGGGGGAACACTGAAGCTTTCTTT. Amino acids: CASGGGNTEAFF.

This chain connects TRBV14 to TRBJ2-1; 7 positions match TRBD2. Losses at the gene ends were 4 bases for V and 7 bases for J; bases not matched to a gene: 4. The CDR3 is 13 residues long. The germline gives CDR1 SGHDN, CDR2 FVKESK. The DNA of the CDR3 is TGTGCCAGCAGCCCAGGGAGGGGAAATGAGCAGTTCTTC. It codes for CASSPGRGNEQFF.

The sample holds one count of this clone. The V and J genes are TRBV5-1 and TRBJ2-7; 8 positions agree with TRBD1. This CDR3 has 14 residues. Germline V gene lookup returns CDR1 SGHRS and CDR2 YFSETQ. V shed 4 bases, J shed 5 bases, and the junction held 8 bases outside the gene matches. The CDR3 DNA is TGCGCCAGCAGCACTAGTACGGACAGGGACGAGCAGTACTTC. Translating it yields CASSTSTDRDEQYF.

The chain is built from TRBV6-5 and TRBJ2-7, with D possibly being TRBD1 (6 bases). Germline CDR1 and CDR2: MNHEY and SVGAGI. This CDR3 has 16 amino acids. V was shortened by 2 bases and J by 2 bases, with 16 bases between the two germline ends. The CDR3: CASSYGQGLTTYEQYF. CDR3 nucleotides: TGTGCCAGCAGTTACGGCCAGGGGCTAACCACCTACGAGCAGTACTTC.

The rearrangement joins TRBV2 to TRBJ2-7, with no clear D. This CDR3 has 15 residues. Trimming shortened V by 4 bases and J by 3 bases, and 16 bases separated the two germline ends. Germline CDR1 SNHLY, CDR2 FYNNEI. CDR3 in DNA: TGTGCCAGCAGTGGGTCATCAACTTTGCTCTACGAGCAGTACTTC. Amino acid sequence: CASSGSSTLLYEQYF.

The genes are TRBV10-2 and TRBJ2-7; D perhaps matches TRBD2 (5 bases). Germline V lookup: CDR1 WSHSY, CDR2 SAAADI. The V end was cut by 6 bases, the J end by 7 bases, with 13 bases between. The CDR3 is 12 residues long. CDR3 loop: CASSADSREQYF. The DNA of the CDR3 is TGCGCCAGCAGCGCGGACTCGAGGGAGCAGTACTTC.

This sequence joins TRBV18 and TRBJ1-6; 10 bases agree with TRBD1. CDR3 length: 15 amino acids. With V trimmed by 1 base and J by 8 bases, 2 bases remained unmatched. CDR1 is KGHSH, CDR2 LQKENI, per germline. Written as DNA, the CDR3 is TGTGCCAGCTCACCACGCGGGACAGGGGATTCACCCCTCCACTTT. Its protein is CASSPRGTGDSPLHF. Based on the CDR3 plus reference TRBV18 and TRBJ1-6, the full variable domain is NAGVMQNPRHLVRRRGQEARLRCSPMKGHSHVYWYRQLPEEGLKFMVYLQKENIIDESGMPKERFSAEFPKEGPSILRIQQVVRGDSAAYFCASSPRGTGDSPLHFGNGTRLTVT.

This clone came up a few times. The CDR3 DNA follows: TGTGCCAGCAATGGGGGGGTGGGCAATCAGCCCCAGCATTTT. Protein sequence: CASNGGVGNQPQHF. The gene calls are TRBV2 and TRBJ1-5; perhaps TRBD1 as D (5 bases). Germline-derived CDR1 and CDR2 are SNHLY and FYNNEI. The CDR3 covers 14 residues. Deletions cut 7 bases from V and 2 bases from J, with 12 bases between.

The rearrangement links TRBV19 to TRBJ2-6; D is perhaps TRBD2 (6 bases). Looked up from germline, CDR1 is LNHDA and CDR2 is SQIVND (reference sequence). Trimming cost V 10 bases and J 0 bases, with 13 bases left between them. This CDR3 contains 15 residues. This CDR3 is CATRPTSSGANVLTF. The CDR3 DNA sequence: TGTGCCACCCGACCGACTAGCTCTGGGGCCAACGTCCTGACTTTC.

The rearrangement links TRBV4-1 to TRBJ2-1; a possible D gene is TRBD1 (6 bases). Deletions cut 5 bases from V and 5 bases from J, with 22 bases between. The CDR3 is 17 amino acids. Per germline, CDR1 MGHRA and CDR2 YSYEKL. This CDR3 is CASSDLARGQKDNEQFF. Written as DNA, the CDR3 is TGCGCCAGCAGCGATTTAGCCCGAGGACAGAAGGACAATGAGCAGTTCTTC.

The V gene is TRBV7-9, the J gene TRBJ2-5; D not certain. The CDR3 is 14 residues long. Trimming took off 1 base at V and 7 bases at J, with 13 bases between the two ends. Germline lookup yields CDR1 SEHNR and CDR2 FQNEAQ (reference sequence). CDR3 in amino acids: CASSLGSGPRTQYF. The CDR3 region has the DNA TGTGCCAGCAGCTTAGGATCAGGCCCCAGGACCCAGTACTTC.